The 30 T cell receptor beta chains below all came from one sample that was sequenced in a study of cytomegalovirus exposure and HLA in healthy donors. PCR amplification relied on 60 Vbeta primers (plus 13 Jbeta primers). Libraries were prepared by immunoSEQ multiplex PCR; TCRdb keeps only in-frame clonotypes and omits some of them. This sample carries roughly 120,000 clones, around 79% of them seen once, and the ten largest clones take less than 2.5%. Sequenced sample: PBMCs. These receptors were taken from a woman aged 35 to 49 in good health and CMV-seropositive.

The chain carries TRBV7-3 and TRBJ2-1; D ambiguous. The CDR3 is made up of 16 amino acids. Germline CDR1 and CDR2: SGHTA and FQGTGA. V was cut by 2 bases and J by 0 bases, with 11 bases left in between. CDR3 sequence reads: CASSLSPLSSYNEQFF. In DNA form, the CDR3 reads TGTGCCAGCAGCTTATCACCGCTCAGCTCCTACAATGAGCAGTTCTTC.

This clone was detected only once. This chain connects TRBV28 to TRBJ1-1; 7 bases are shared with TRBD1. Germline trimming cut 3 bases from V and 2 bases from J; bases unmatched to any gene: 3. Germline V CDR1 and CDR2: MDHEN, SYDVKM. This CDR3 spans 14 amino acids. CDR3 protein: CASSLAGGNTEAFF. CDR3 sequence (DNA): TGTGCCAGCAGTTTGGCAGGGGGTAACACTGAAGCTTTCTTT.

V and J are TRBV5-4 and TRBJ2-5; 7 nucleotides match TRBD2. Germline V gene data show CDR1 as SGHNT and CDR2 as YYREEE (reference sequence). The CDR3 totals 14 residues. After removal of 1 base from V and 4 bases from J, the junction contained 4 bases not matched to a gene. In nucleotides, the CDR3 is TGTGCCAGCAGCTTGAGCGGGGAAACAGAGACCCAGTACTTC. This sequence encodes CASSLSGETETQYF. Using reference TRBV5-4 and TRBJ2-5 for the parts outside the CDR3, the full variable domain is ETGVTQSPTHLIKTRGQQVTLRCSSQSGHNTVSWYQQALGQGPQFIFQYYREEENGRGNFPPRFSGLQFPNYSSELNVNALELDDSALYLCASSLSGETETQYFGPGTRLLVL.

As concerns this clone: One end of the junction does not line up with germline, which may come from a read error. The rearrangement uses TRBV6-1 and TRBJ1-2, with 9 bases that match TRBD1. The CDR3 is made up of 16 amino acids. From germline, CDR1 is MNHNS and CDR2 SASEGT. The CDR3 DNA follows: TGTGCCAGCAGTGAAGAATCGGGAGGGACAGGGAGCGGTGTGGCCTTC. Protein: CASSEESGGTGSGVAF.

This clone was observed a handful of times. The genes are TRBV7-9 and TRBJ1-1; D might be TRBD1 (5 bases). Per the germline V gene, CDR1 is SEHNR and CDR2 is FQNEAQ (reference sequence). The CDR3 totals 14 residues. Trimming stripped 2 bases from V and 1 base from J, with 8 bases between. CDR3 loop: CASSLPQGNTEAFF. The CDR3 coding sequence is TGTGCCAGCAGCTTACCTCAGGGGAACACTGAAGCTTTCTTT. Filled out from reference TRBV7-9 and TRBJ1-1, the complete variable domain reads DTGVSQNPRHKITKRGQNVTFRCDPISEHNRLYWYRQTLGQGPEFLTYFQNEAQLEKSRLLSDRFSAERPKGSFSTLEIQRTEQGDSAMYLCASSLPQGNTEAFFGQGTRLTVV.

The V and J genes are TRBV6-5 and TRBJ1-1; TRBD1 is a possible D gene (5 bases). The germline V and J ends were trimmed by 2 bases and 0 bases, with 13 bases remaining between them. CDR3 length: 16 residues. Germline assignment: CDR1 MNHEY and CDR2 SVGAGI. CDR3: CASSYKGIVMNTEAFF. The CDR3 nucleotides read TGTGCCAGCAGTTACAAGGGGATAGTTATGAACACTGAAGCTTTCTTT.

The rearrangement uses TRBV9 and TRBJ2-2, with D tentatively TRBD2 (7 bases). This CDR3 spans 15 amino acids. V was shortened by 0 bases and J by 5 bases, with 11 bases between the two germline ends. From germline, CDR1 is SGDLS and CDR2 YYNGEE. The CDR3 sequence: CASSVVGGQTGELFF. DNA of the CDR3: TGTGCCAGCAGCGTAGTGGGGGGGCAAACCGGGGAGCTGTTTTTT.

The J gene is TRBJ1-5, the V gene TRBV28; possible D gene TRBD1, 5 bases. The germline V gene has CDR1 MDHEN and CDR2 SYDVKM. V lost 7 bases and J 2 bases, leaving 15 bases between the germline ends. The length of the CDR3 is 15 residues. The chain's CDR3 is CASNPGRRGNQPQHF. The DNA of the CDR3 is TGTGCCAGCAATCCAGGGCGGAGAGGCAATCAGCCCCAGCATTTT.

With respect to this clone: One end of the junction fails to match germline, which may point to a read error. The sample has other DNA sequences that encode this CDR3 too. The chain combines TRBV5-5 with TRBJ2-1; 7 bases map to TRBD1. This CDR3 comprises 13 residues. Germline V gene sequence: CDR1 SGHKS, CDR2 YYEKEE (reference sequence). The CDR3 sequence is CASSSQGMDEQFF. In DNA, the CDR3 is TGTGCTAGCAGCTCACAGGGGATGGATGAGCAGTTCTTC.

This CDR3 is CASSPAGYNEQFF. CDR3 DNA sequence: TGTGCCAGCTCGCCAGCAGGGTACAATGAGCAGTTCTTC. This chain links TRBV18 with TRBJ2-1; D is possibly TRBD1 (5 bases). The CDR3 is 13 residues long. Germline V gives CDR1 KGHSH, CDR2 LQKENI. V was pared by 6 bases and J by 4 bases, with 10 bases between.

The CDR3 DNA reads as TGTGCCTGGAGTAGGGGGCCTGTAAACTCTGGGGCCAACGTCCTGACTTTC. It is translated as CAWSRGPVNSGANVLTF. V is TRBV30 and J is TRBJ2-6, with 7 bases that match TRBD1. Germline CDR1 and CDR2: GTSNPN and SVGIG (reference sequence). V was pared by 2 bases and J by 0 bases, with 7 bases of the junction left unmatched. The CDR3 runs 17 residues.

This chain uses TRBV28 with TRBJ1-4; possible D gene TRBD1, 5 bases. V dropped 11 bases and J dropped 7 bases, with 11 bases sitting between them. CDR1 MDHEN and CDR2 SYDVKM come from the germline V gene. The CDR3 spans 11 residues. The CDR3 bases are TGTGCCTGCCAGGGAGGTGAAAAACTGTTTTTT. Translated: CACQGGEKLFF.

This chain connects TRBV6-5 to TRBJ1-1, with 7 bases identical to TRBD1. Germline V gene sequence: CDR1 MNHEY, CDR2 SVGAGI. Trimming cost V 2 bases and J 7 bases; bases outside gene matches: 4. The CDR3 covers 13 residues. CDR3 DNA sequence: TGTGCCAGCAGTTACCGACAGGGTCGTGAAGCTTTCTTT. It codes for CASSYRQGREAFF.

V usage is TRBV7-2 and J usage is TRBJ1-5, with 10 bases aligning to TRBD1. CDR1 is SGHTA and CDR2 is FQGNSA in the germline V gene. V lost 1 base and J lost 6; bases outside the gene matches: 3. The CDR3 spans 15 residues. The DNA for the CDR3 is TGTGCCAGCAGCTTAGATGGGACAGGGGTTCAGCCCCAGCATTTT. Protein: CASSLDGTGVQPQHF.

The rearrangement joins TRBV7-9 to TRBJ1-2; D not resolved. The CDR3 extends over 9 amino acids. The V gene's germline CDR1 is SEHNR and CDR2 FQNEAQ (reference sequence). With 8 bases removed from V and 5 bases from J, the gap between germline ends came to 3 bases. The CDR3 region has the DNA TGTGCCAGCGAGTATGGCTACACCTTC. It translates to CASEYGYTF. Using reference TRBV7-9 and TRBJ1-2 for the parts outside the CDR3, the full variable domain is DTGVSQNPRHKITKRGQNVTFRCDPISEHNRLYWYRQTLGQGPEFLTYFQNEAQLEKSRLLSDRFSAERPKGSFSTLEIQRTEQGDSAMYLCASEYGYTFGSGTRLTVV.

This clone showed up just a few times. The V gene is TRBV29-1, the J gene TRBJ1-1; D ambiguous. CDR1 is SQVTM, CDR2 ANQGSEA, per germline. CDR3 size: 12 residues. The V gene lost 4 bases and the J gene lost 1 base, with 7 bases spanning the gap. The CDR3 DNA sequence: TGCAGCGTTGCCTCGGGGAACACTGAAGCTTTCTTT. Translated: CSVASGNTEAFF.

The chain carries TRBV18 and TRBJ2-7, with TRBD1 matching over 8 bases. The length of the CDR3 is 14 residues. Germline assignment: CDR1 KGHSH and CDR2 LQKENI. After removal of 3 bases from V and 4 bases from J, the junction contained 5 bases not matched to a gene. The CDR3 loop reads CASSPAGQGYEQYF. DNA of the CDR3: TGTGCCAGCTCACCTGCCGGACAGGGTTACGAGCAGTACTTC.

This chain connects TRBV7-8 to TRBJ2-7; D is undetermined. The CDR3 sequence is 12 residues long. CDR1 is SGHVS and CDR2 is FQNEAQ in the germline V gene. Trimming left V 2 bases short and J 3 bases short, with 5 bases between. In DNA form, the CDR3 reads TGTGCCAGCAGCTTACGTAACTACGAGCAGTACTTC. It translates to CASSLRNYEQYF.

The chain combines TRBV4-2 with TRBJ2-6; perhaps TRBD2 as D (5 bases). The CDR3 sequence is 18 residues long. Per germline, CDR1 LGHNA and CDR2 YNFKEQ. Trimming removed 3 bases at V and 2 bases at J, with 17 bases between. For the CDR3, the DNA is TGTGCCAGCAGCCACCCCGGACTCGGCAGCACTGGGGCCAACGTCCTGACTTTC. Translation gives CASSHPGLGSTGANVLTF.

The chain recombines TRBV5-1 with TRBJ2-4; 7 nucleotides align to TRBD1. Germline lookup yields CDR1 SGHRS and CDR2 YFSETQ. The trim removed 0 bases at V and 0 bases at J, leaving 6 bases unmatched. The CDR3 runs 17 residues. DNA for the CDR3: TGCGCCAGCAGCTTGGGTGACAGGGTGGGAGCCAAAAACATTCAGTACTTC. Translation gives CASSLGDRVGAKNIQYF.

J is TRBJ2-5 and V is TRBV19; 14 bases agree with TRBD2. The V gene's germline CDR1 is LNHDA and CDR2 SQIVND (reference sequence). The V segment lost 6 bases and the J segment 5 bases; nucleotides outside the gene matches: 5. CDR3 length: 15 amino acids. The CDR3 protein is CASSGTSGGRETQYF. The CDR3 bases are TGTGCCAGTAGCGGGACTAGCGGGGGAAGGGAGACCCAGTACTTC.

The J gene is TRBJ1-4, the V gene TRBV19; D is unresolved. Germline CDR1 LNHDA, CDR2 SQIVND (reference sequence). V dropped 2 bases and J dropped 7 bases, with 11 bases sitting between them. CDR3 length: 14 residues. In DNA, the CDR3 is TGTGCCAGTAGTATATCCGGGTTCGGTGAAAAACTGTTTTTT. It encodes CASSISGFGEKLFF.

The rearrangement joins TRBV2 to TRBJ2-7; 8 nucleotides match TRBD1. CDR3 size: 15 residues. Looked up from germline, CDR1 is SNHLY and CDR2 is FYNNEI. V was clipped by 1 base and J by 4 bases; unmatched bases: 6. CDR3 DNA sequence: TGTGCCAGCAGTGAAGTGGGGACAGGCTCTTACGAGCAGTACTTC. This sequence encodes CASSEVGTGSYEQYF.

This chain uses TRBV28 with TRBJ2-2; TRBD1 matches at 7 bases. CDR1 is MDHEN, CDR2 SYDVKM, per germline. The CDR3 has 14 amino acids. V lost 5 bases, J lost 5 bases, and 5 bases stayed unmatched. The CDR3, as DNA: TGTGCCAGCAGTGTAACAGGGGTTACCGGGGAGCTGTTTTTT. This translates into CASSVTGVTGELFF.

The J gene is TRBJ1-1, the V gene TRBV9, with 10 bases aligning to TRBD1. V shed 7 bases, J shed 0 bases, and the junction held 3 bases outside the gene matches. CDR3 length: 14 amino acids. Germline V gene lookup returns CDR1 SGDLS and CDR2 YYNGEE. DNA of the CDR3: TGTGCCAGCGGACAGGGGGAGATGAACACTGAAGCTTTCTTT. Its translation is CASGQGEMNTEAFF.

The chain has TRBV7-2 and TRBJ2-3; 7 bases fit TRBD2. The V and J ends lost 6 bases and 0 bases, in that order; junction bases with no gene match: 9. CDR1 and CDR2 (germline): SGHTA, FQGNSA. CDR3 length equals 16 residues. The CDR3 sequence: CASRLLLAPSTDTQYF. As DNA, the CDR3 is TGTGCCAGCAGACTTTTACTAGCGCCTAGCACAGATACGCAGTATTTT.

The chain links TRBV30 to TRBJ1-1, with D perhaps matching TRBD1 (6 bases). This CDR3 has 11 residues. The germline V and J ends were trimmed by 4 bases and 7 bases, with 10 bases remaining between them. CDR1 and CDR2 (germline): GTSNPN, SVGIG (reference sequence). The CDR3 DNA reads as TGTGCCTGGACCCAGGGGCTTGAAGCTTTCTTT. Translating it yields CAWTQGLEAFF. Full variable domain (remainder filled in from reference TRBV30 and TRBJ1-1): SQTIHQWPATLVQPVGSPLSLECTVEGTSNPNLYWYRQAAGRGLQLLFYSVGIGQISSEVPQNLSASRPQDRQFILSSKKLLLSDSGFYLCAWTQGLEAFFGQGTRLTVV.

This clone is a singleton in its sample. The gene calls are TRBV2 and TRBJ2-3; D might be TRBD2 (6 bases). From germline, CDR1 is SNHLY and CDR2 FYNNEI. Between the trimmed V and J ends, which lost 7 bases and 6 bases, there was a span of 14 bases. This CDR3 has 13 amino acids. CDR3 sequence reads: CASKSGRGDTQYF. Here the CDR3 DNA reads TGTGCCAGCAAATCGGGCCGGGGGGATACGCAGTATTTT.

The chain couples TRBV28 to TRBJ2-7; 7 positions match TRBD2. CDR1 is MDHEN, CDR2 SYDVKM, per germline. With V trimmed by 5 bases and J by 2 bases, 6 bases remained unmatched. This CDR3 contains 14 residues. In nucleotides, the CDR3 is TGTGCCAGCAGTCAACTAGCGAGAGCCTACGAGCAGTACTTC. It codes for CASSQLARAYEQYF.

This chain links TRBV18 with TRBJ1-5, with TRBD1 as a possible D gene (5 bases). This CDR3 comprises 22 residues. The germline V gene encodes CDR1 KGHSH and CDR2 LQKENI. Trimming removed 0 bases from V and 3 bases from J, with 30 bases in between. This CDR3 reads CASSPPGSRTGPGRVTNQPQHF. CDR3 DNA: TGTGCCAGCTCACCACCCGGGTCTCGAACAGGCCCTGGGAGGGTAACCAATCAGCCCCAGCATTTT.